Below, 18 T cell receptor beta chains from the same sample are listed, as sequenced in a study of blood T cell repertoires in COVID-19. Sequencing was performed with immunoSEQ multiplex PCR; in TCRdb, only in-frame clones are kept and a portion is missing. Altogether fewer than 200,000 clones are present, roughly 85% being singletons, with the ten largest covering approximately 0.99%. Sequencing was carried out using peripheral blood. The receptors originated from a man aged 35 to 55 with acute or convalescent COVID-19.

The chain carries TRBV7-9 and TRBJ1-2; the D is unclear. Deletions cut 4 bases from V and 5 bases from J, with 14 bases between. The germline V gene encodes CDR1 SEHNR and CDR2 FQNEAQ (reference sequence). The CDR3 extends over 14 amino acids. The CDR3 DNA reads as TGTGCCAGCAGCTCCGGTCGTTTGCGGTATGGCTACACCTTC. Protein product: CASSSGRLRYGYTF.

The J gene is TRBJ2-7, the V gene TRBV6-5, with TRBD1 matching 8 bases. Germline CDR1 reads MNHEY; CDR2 reads SVGAGI. The CDR3 length is 13 residues. V gave up 6 bases and J gave up 2 bases; unmatched junction bases: 3. CDR3 nucleotides: TGTGCCAGCAGAGGACAGGGAGCCTACGAGCAGTACTTC. This sequence encodes CASRGQGAYEQYF.

The J gene is TRBJ2-3, the V gene TRBV5-4, with 7 bases matching TRBD1. The length of the CDR3 is 15 residues. V shed 3 bases and J 3 bases; nucleotides not matched to a gene: 7. Germline CDR1 and CDR2: SGHNT and YYREEE (reference sequence). This CDR3 is CASSSNTRGTDTQYF. CDR3 bases: TGTGCCAGCAGCTCAAACACCAGGGGGACAGATACGCAGTATTTT.

The chain couples TRBV6-5 to TRBJ1-1; D remains unclear. The V gene lost 7 bases and the J gene lost 1 base, with 13 bases spanning the gap. The CDR3 length is 14 residues. Germline V lookup: CDR1 MNHEY, CDR2 SVGAGI. CDR3 protein: CASTASFGNTEAFF. In DNA, the CDR3 is TGTGCCAGCACTGCAAGCTTCGGGAACACTGAAGCTTTCTTT.

The chain uses TRBV18 and TRBJ2-7, with 7 bases identical to TRBD2. The CDR3 runs to 14 residues. Germline V CDR1 and CDR2: KGHSH, LQKENI. V was clipped by 6 bases and J by 6 bases; unmatched bases: 11. The CDR3 DNA follows: TGTGCCAGCTCGCCGGGTGCGGGGGATGGCGAGCAGTACTTC. This gives the protein CASSPGAGDGEQYF.

The V call is TRBV6-5, the J call TRBJ1-5; D is ambiguous. V was cut by 5 bases and J by 4 bases, with 15 bases left in between. The CDR3 covers 15 residues. Looked up from germline, CDR1 is MNHEY and CDR2 is SVGAGI. The CDR3 coding sequence is TGTGCCAGCAGTCGCGGGCAGGAGTTTAATCAGCCCCAGCATTTT. Its protein product is CASSRGQEFNQPQHF.

DNA for the CDR3: TGTGCCAGCAGCCTAATGGACTCTGTCCTAACGCAGTATTTT. This gives the protein CASSLMDSVLTQYF. The chain couples TRBV7-2 to TRBJ2-3, with TRBD2 as a possible D gene (5 bases). This CDR3 region has 14 residues. Trimming pared 5 bases from V and 9 bases from J, leaving 18 bases between. Germline assignment: CDR1 SGHTA and CDR2 FQGNSA.

This clone was detected only once. This CDR3 is CASSISWNTEAFF. CDR3 in DNA: TGTGCCAGTAGTATATCCTGGAACACTGAAGCTTTCTTT. This chain links TRBV19 with TRBJ1-1; no reliable D call. CDR3 length equals 13 residues. Trimming took off 2 bases at V and 1 base at J, with 5 bases between the two ends. Germline CDR1 is LNHDA and CDR2 is SQIVND (reference sequence).

The chain carries TRBV7-2 and TRBJ1-2; the match to TRBD1 covers 7 bases. V lost 5 bases, J lost 4 bases, and 4 bases stayed unmatched. This CDR3 region has 13 residues. The germline V gene has CDR1 SGHTA and CDR2 FQGNSA. CDR3 sequence reads: CASSPRTGYGYTF. CDR3 bases: TGTGCCAGCAGCCCAAGGACAGGCTATGGCTACACCTTC.

This clone was counted only a few times. The chain combines TRBV19 with TRBJ2-1; the match to TRBD1 covers 10 bases. With 4 bases clipped from V and 7 bases from J, the junction kept 4 bases outside the gene matches. The CDR3 extends over 14 amino acids. The germline gives CDR1 LNHDA, CDR2 SQIVND (reference sequence). The CDR3 loop is CASSRDRGGNEQFF. Here the CDR3 DNA reads TGTGCCAGTAGTAGGGACAGGGGTGGAAATGAGCAGTTCTTC.

This rearrangement joins TRBV18 to TRBJ2-7; 8 bases agree with TRBD2. V gave up 3 bases and J gave up 3 bases; unmatched junction bases: 10. The germline CDR1 and CDR2 sequences are KGHSH and LQKENI. CDR3 length: 16 residues. The CDR3 DNA reads as TGTGCCAGCTCACCCCAGGCCAGCGGGGGACACTACGAGCAGTACTTC. This translates into CASSPQASGGHYEQYF.

The rearrangement joins TRBV24-1 to TRBJ2-2; perhaps TRBD1 as D (5 bases). Germline V gene data show CDR1 as KGHDR and CDR2 as SFDVKD. This CDR3 is 15 amino acids long. Deletions cut 6 bases from V and 6 bases from J, with 16 bases between. In DNA form, the CDR3 reads TGTGCCACCAGTCCGAATCAGGGAACGGCCGGGGAGCTGTTTTTT. Translating it yields CATSPNQGTAGELFF.

The count of this clone is one. The rearrangement links TRBV19 to TRBJ2-1, with 10 bases that match TRBD2. V shed 7 bases, J shed 6 bases, and the junction held 12 bases outside the gene matches. CDR1 and CDR2 from the germline V gene are LNHDA and SQIVND (reference sequence). The CDR3 covers 16 residues. CDR3 sequence (DNA): TGTGCCAGTACAGGAGCGGGGGGGCGAGTTATCAATGAGCAGTTCTTC. Encoded protein: CASTGAGGRVINEQFF.

The chain uses TRBV7-3 and TRBJ2-2; D gene uncertain. The germline gives CDR1 SGHTA, CDR2 FQGTGA. This CDR3 contains 14 residues. V lost 2 bases to trimming and J lost 1 base, with 5 bases between them. The chain's CDR3 is CASSLGQNTGELFF. The CDR3 bases are TGTGCCAGCAGCTTAGGCCAGAACACCGGGGAGCTGTTTTTT.

This clone was detected once. J is TRBJ2-7 and V is TRBV5-4; D is undetermined. CDR3 length: 13 residues. CDR1 and CDR2 (germline): SGHNT, YYREEE (reference sequence). V was clipped by 0 bases and J by 0 bases, with 4 bases between them. The CDR3 loop is CASSLGASYEQYF. The CDR3 coding sequence is TGTGCCAGCAGCTTGGGGGCCTCCTACGAGCAGTACTTC. The entire variable domain, with the rest obtained from reference TRBV5-4 and TRBJ2-7, is as follows: ETGVTQSPTHLIKTRGQQVTLRCSSQSGHNTVSWYQQALGQGPQFIFQYYREEENGRGNFPPRFSGLQFPNYSSELNVNALELDDSALYLCASSLGASYEQYFGPGTRLTVT.

This clone was picked up one time. The chain has TRBV18 and TRBJ2-1, with D possibly being TRBD1 (5 bases). The V gene's germline CDR1 is KGHSH and CDR2 LQKENI. Trimming removed 4 bases at V and 4 bases at J, with 14 bases between. The CDR3 is 15 amino acids. The CDR3 protein is CASSLDSSRYNEQFF. The DNA of the CDR3 is TGTGCCAGCTCACTCGACAGTTCAAGATACAATGAGCAGTTCTTC.

This chain uses TRBV7-3 with TRBJ2-2; TRBD1 agrees at 9 bases. Trimming at V came to 10 bases and at J to 1 base, leaving 7 bases not matched to a gene. This CDR3 spans 15 amino acids. In germline, CDR1 is SGHTA, CDR2 FQGTGA. The CDR3 bases are TGTGCCACCCGACGGACAGGGGAGAACACCGGGGAGCTGTTTTTT. Residues: CATRRTGENTGELFF.

V gene TRBV10-2 combines with J gene TRBJ2-1; TRBD2 aligns across 8 bases. Per the germline V gene, CDR1 is WSHSY and CDR2 is SAAADI. This CDR3 region has 14 residues. After removal of 6 bases from V and 2 bases from J, the junction contained 3 bases not matched to a gene. The CDR3 DNA follows: TGCGCCAGCAGATCGGGGGGGCCCTACAATGAGCAGTTCTTC. Translation gives CASRSGGPYNEQFF.